Listed here are 28 T cell receptor beta chains from one sample, sequenced in a study of T cell repertoires in cytomegalovirus infection. In TCRdb, the reads were re-called with MiXCR into one record per CDR3 protein. The table lists about 120,000 distinct CDR3 sequences, roughly 9.1% of them singletons. These TCRs' antigens remain unknown. The sequencing sample was made of PBMCs, sequenced either directly or after in vitro stimulation (not recorded which). These receptors originate from a human donor in good health (CMV status not recorded). Some clones in this sample may be carry-over from other donors' samples.

This clonotype has at least ten counts. This rearrangement joins TRBV9 to TRBJ2-1, with TRBD1 identical over 11 bases. CDR1 and CDR2 from the germline V gene are SGDLS and YYNGEE. Losses at the gene ends were 2 bases for V and 9 bases for J; bases not matched to a gene: 7. The CDR3 is 15 residues long. In DNA form, the CDR3 reads TGTGCCAGCAGCGTCGGACAGGGGGCCGGAGGTGAGCAGTTCTTC. Its translation: CASSVGQGAGGEQFF.

There are many counts of this clonotype. This chain links TRBV19 with TRBJ2-2; no reliable D call. The CDR3 is 14 amino acids. Trimming stripped 7 bases from V and 2 bases from J, with 11 bases between. Germline V CDR1 and CDR2: LNHDA, SQIVND (reference sequence). The CDR3 is CASTASTNTGELFF. CDR3 coding DNA: TGTGCCAGTACGGCGTCCACTAACACCGGGGAGCTGTTTTTT.

In its sample, this clonotype was seen many times. The rearrangement links TRBV5-1 to TRBJ2-7, with 10 bases lining up with TRBD2. The V gene's germline CDR1 is SGHRS and CDR2 YFSETQ. V was pared by 0 bases and J by 4 bases, with 7 bases of the junction left unmatched. The CDR3 is 16 residues long. The DNA for the CDR3 is TGCGCCAGCAGCTTGGAGCCCCTAGCGGGAGATTACGAGCAGTACTTC. The encoded protein is CASSLEPLAGDYEQYF. Filled out from reference TRBV5-1 and TRBJ2-7, the complete variable domain reads KAGVTQTPRYLIKTRGQQVTLSCSPISGHRSVSWYQQTPGQGLQFLFEYFSETQRNKGNFPGRFSGRQFSNSRSEMNVSTLELGDSALYLCASSLEPLAGDYEQYFGPGTRLTVT.

This clonotype has only a few counts. CDR3 protein: CASSPQTGAGANVLTF. CDR3 bases: TGTGCCAGCAGTCCTCAAACAGGGGCTGGGGCCAACGTCCTGACTTTC. V and J are TRBV6-1 and TRBJ2-6, with 7 positions matching TRBD1. The germline gives CDR1 MNHNS, CDR2 SASEGT. V lost 5 bases to trimming and J lost 2 bases; unmatched junction nucleotides: 6. The CDR3 sequence is 16 residues long.

J is TRBJ2-1 and V is TRBV6-6; 7 nucleotides agree with TRBD1. Per the germline V gene, CDR1 is MNHNY and CDR2 is SVGAGI (reference sequence). The ends lost 6 bases at V and 5 bases at J; junction bases unmatched: 10. The CDR3 extends over 15 amino acids. DNA of the CDR3: TGTGCCAGCAGCCGGACGGGACAGACCGACAATGAGCAGTTCTTC. Its translation: CASSRTGQTDNEQFF.

This clonotype showed up many times. This chain links TRBV6-2 or TRBV6-3 with TRBJ2-5; tentative D call: TRBD1 (6 bases). Between the trimmed V and J ends, which lost 8 bases and 7 bases, there was a span of 14 bases. Germline V gene data show CDR1 as MNHEY and CDR2 as SVGEGT. The CDR3 totals 12 residues. The CDR3 spells CASDVGGGTQYF. CDR3 in DNA: TGTGCCAGCGATGTTGGGGGCGGGACCCAGTACTTC.

This clonotype was observed at least ten times. This chain connects TRBV6-6 to TRBJ2-7; 7 bases align to TRBD2. CDR1 and CDR2 from the germline V gene are MNHNY and SVGAGI (reference sequence). The CDR3 has 13 amino acids. V lost 7 bases, J lost 3 bases, and 6 bases stayed unmatched. The CDR3 DNA reads TGTGCCAGCATGGGGTCGGGAGGCTACGAGCAGTACGTC. Protein sequence: CASMGSGGYEQYV.

This clonotype showed up many times. This chain uses TRBV7-9 with TRBJ1-1; 7 positions agree with TRBD1. CDR3 size: 13 residues. The ends lost 5 bases at V and 4 bases at J; junction bases unmatched: 4. From germline, CDR1 is SEHNR and CDR2 FQNEAQ (reference sequence). In DNA, the CDR3 is TGTGCCAGCAGCCCAACAGGGGCCACTGAAGCTTTCTTT. Protein: CASSPTGATEAFF. The variable domain in full, completed from reference TRBV7-9 and TRBJ1-1, reads DTGVSQNPRHKITKRGQNVTFRCDPISEHNRLYWYRQTLGQGPEFLTYFQNEAQLEKSRLLSDRFSAERPKGSFSTLEIQRTEQGDSAMYLCASSPTGATEAFFGQGTRLTVV.

This clonotype was seen a handful of times. The chain has TRBV29-1 and TRBJ1-2; D is undetermined. Deletions cut 0 bases from V and 8 bases from J, with 10 bases between. Germline lookup yields CDR1 SQVTM and CDR2 ANQGSEA. This CDR3 is built from 12 residues. The CDR3 reads CSVEDLDWGYTF. Written as DNA, the CDR3 is TGCAGCGTTGAAGATCTCGACTGGGGCTACACCTTC.

This clonotype was seen a handful of times. V gene TRBV12-3 or TRBV12-4 combines with J gene TRBJ2-3, with 8 bases identical to TRBD2. Trimming cost V 3 bases and J 4 bases; bases outside gene matches: 3. The CDR3 consists of 14 residues. CDR3 coding DNA: TGTGCCAGCAGTTTCTCAGCGGGGGCAGATACGCAGTATTTT. The encoded protein is CASSFSAGADTQYF.

Concerning this clonotype itself: The junction shows a germline mismatch at one end, possibly a read error. The chain combines TRBV5-3 with TRBJ2-2; D is possibly TRBD2 (6 bases). TRBV5-3 is assigned to the ORF class and has an uncertain function. The CDR3 covers 17 residues. The CDR3 loop reads CASSLAGLSILTGELFF. DNA for the CDR3: TGTGCCAGCAGCTTGGCGGGGCTAAGCATTCTTACCGGGGAGCTGTTTTTT.

This clonotype was seen many times. The rearrangement joins TRBV12-3 or TRBV12-4 to TRBJ2-1; TRBD2 agrees at 14 bases. The CDR3 runs to 16 residues. V trimming: 5 bases; J trimming: 7 bases; junction bases outside the gene matches: 7. CDR3 nucleotide sequence: TGTGCCAGCAGTCCCCTGGGACTAGCGGGAGTGAATGAGCAGTTCTTC. Its translation: CASSPLGLAGVNEQFF.

The chain couples TRBV4-1 to TRBJ2-7; maybe TRBD1 (5 bases). CDR3 length: 15 amino acids. Per the germline V gene, CDR1 is MGHRA and CDR2 is YSYEKL. V gave up 1 base and J gave up 3 bases, with 13 bases separating them. DNA for the CDR3: TGCGCCAGCAGCCAAGTCTCCCAGGGAAACTACGAGCAGTACTTC. Residues: CASSQVSQGNYEQYF.

Regarding this clonotype: With a much larger clone just one base away, this may be a read error. This CDR3 is CASSSLAGVEGIQYF. Here the CDR3 DNA reads TGTGCCAGCAGCTCACTAGCGGGAGTCGAGGGCATTCAGTACTTC. V usage is TRBV7-2 and J usage is TRBJ2-4; 11 bases map to TRBD2. Germline loops: CDR1 SGHTA, CDR2 FQGNSA. This CDR3 is 15 amino acids long. The V and J ends lost 4 bases and 9 bases, in that order; junction bases with no gene match: 8. Looking up the rest from reference TRBV7-2 and TRBJ2-4 gives the full variable domain: GAGVSQSPSNKVTEKGKDVELRCDPISGHTALYWYRQSLGQGLEFLIYFQGNSAPDKSGLPSDRFSAERTGGSVSTLTIQRTQQEDSAVYLCASSSLAGVEGIQYFGAGTRLSVL.

This clonotype was detected ten times or more. This chain joins TRBV20-1 and TRBJ2-5; D perhaps matches TRBD2 (6 bases). Trimming left V 5 bases short and J 3 bases short, with 13 bases between. The CDR3 length is 13 residues. Germline assignment: CDR1 DFQATT and CDR2 SNEGSKA (reference sequence). As DNA, the CDR3 is TGCAGTGCTGGCGAACTAGCAGAAGAGACCCAGTACTTC. Translated, it gives CSAGELAEETQYF.

This clonotype was seen a few times. The chain is built from TRBV12-3 or TRBV12-4 and TRBJ2-2, with D hard to call. The length of the CDR3 is 13 residues. Between the trimmed V and J ends, which lost 3 bases and 5 bases, there was a span of 7 bases. CDR3 region: CASSFSATGELFF. The CDR3 DNA sequence: TGTGCCAGCAGTTTTTCAGCGACCGGGGAGCTGTTTTTT.

This clonotype was seen repeatedly, ten times or more. The chain combines TRBV12-3 or TRBV12-4 with TRBJ1-4, with TRBD1 matching 8 bases. The CDR3 is made up of 14 amino acids. J was trimmed by 8 bases and V by 5 bases; bases with no gene match: 7. Here the CDR3 reads CASSPRQGNEKLFF. DNA for the CDR3: TGTGCCAGCAGTCCCCGACAGGGGAACGAAAAACTGTTTTTT.

This clonotype occurred many times. The genes are TRBV7-2 and TRBJ2-1; possible D gene TRBD2, 6 bases. Deletions cut 4 bases from V and 9 bases from J, with 16 bases between. The V gene's germline CDR1 is SGHTA and CDR2 FQGNSA. This CDR3 spans 14 amino acids. DNA of the CDR3: TGTGCCAGCAGCTCGAGACTAGTCGGGTCTGAGCAGTTCTTC. As protein: CASSSRLVGSEQFF.

This clonotype has more than one count but fewer than ten. The rearrangement joins TRBV7-8 to TRBJ1-2; 7 bases are shared with TRBD1. The V gene end was trimmed by 3 bases and the J gene end by 6 bases; junction bases not matched to a gene: 10. Germline lookup yields CDR1 SGHVS and CDR2 FQNEAQ. There are 15 residues in the CDR3. The CDR3 DNA follows: TGTGCCAGCAGCTTGTTGAGGGGGCGAAGTGATGGCTACACCTTC. It codes for CASSLLRGRSDGYTF.

About this clonotype: Germline is not matched at one junction end, which may reflect a read error. V gene TRBV7-6 combines with J gene TRBJ2-3; tentatively, D is TRBD2 (6 bases). The CDR3 has 16 amino acids. The germline CDR1 and CDR2 sequences are SGHVS and FNYEAQ. CDR3 sequence (DNA): TGTGCCTGCAGCTCCTCGGGACTGGCGGGCACAAATACGCAGTATTTT. Translation gives CACSSSGLAGTNTQYF.

The V gene is TRBV11-1, the J gene TRBJ2-7; D is uncertain. The CDR3 consists of 15 residues. The V gene lost 2 bases and the J gene lost 0 bases, with 11 bases spanning the gap. Germline-derived CDR1 and CDR2 are SGHAT and FQDESV (reference sequence). In DNA, the CDR3 is TGTGCCAGCAGCTTAAGGGCCAGCTTCTCCTACGAGCAGTACTTC. Protein sequence: CASSLRASFSYEQYF.

This clonotype occurred many times. This sequence joins TRBV19 and TRBJ2-1, with TRBD2 identical over 7 bases. V was clipped by 3 bases and J by 4 bases; unmatched bases: 3. Germline CDR1 is LNHDA and CDR2 is SQIVND (reference sequence). CDR3 size: 14 residues. CDR3 residues: CASSMTSSYNEQFF. CDR3 sequence (DNA): TGTGCCAGTAGTATGACTAGCAGTTACAATGAGCAGTTCTTC.

This clonotype was detected ten times or more. The CDR3: CASRWDYYNEQFF. In DNA, the CDR3 is TGTGCCAGCAGGTGGGACTACTACAATGAGCAGTTCTTC. The chain carries TRBV12-3 or TRBV12-4 and TRBJ2-1; 7 positions match TRBD2. The V gene end was trimmed by 6 bases and the J gene end by 3 bases; junction bases not matched to a gene: 2. CDR3 length equals 13 residues.

This clonotype was counted between two and nine times. The J gene is TRBJ1-2, the V gene TRBV9, with D maybe TRBD1 (5 bases). Trimming left V 4 bases short and J 6 bases short, with 19 bases between. The CDR3 spans 15 residues. Germline values: CDR1 SGDLS, CDR2 YYNGEE. The CDR3 DNA reads as TGTGCCAGCAGCCAAATCCGGGGCAGGGAGGATGGCTACACCTTC. Its translation: CASSQIRGREDGYTF.

This clonotype was seen at least ten times. The V and J genes are TRBV5-1 and TRBJ2-3, with TRBD1 identical over 7 bases. V trimming: 3 bases; J trimming: 4 bases; junction bases outside the gene matches: 5. Germline values: CDR1 SGHRS, CDR2 YFSETQ. CDR3 length: 14 amino acids. The CDR3 here is CASSSRQGADTQYF. CDR3 DNA: TGCGCCAGCAGCTCCCGACAGGGAGCAGATACGCAGTATTTT.

The chain recombines TRBV2 with TRBJ1-4; D not resolved. The germline CDR1 and CDR2 sequences are SNHLY and FYNNEI. The CDR3 loop spans 16 amino acids. The V and J ends lost 6 bases and 0 bases respectively, with 14 bases between them. CDR3 nucleotide sequence: TGTGCCAGCAGCCGCGCTGTGGGAGCAACTAATGAAAAACTGTTTTTT. It encodes CASSRAVGATNEKLFF.

The gene calls are TRBV7-9 and TRBJ1-2; perhaps TRBD1 as D (5 bases). CDR1 SEHNR and CDR2 FQNEAQ come from the germline V gene (reference sequence). CDR3 length: 11 residues. The V end lost 8 bases, the J end lost 4 bases, and 8 bases lay between the germline ends. Written as DNA, the CDR3 is TGTGCCAGCGCCGGGGCCTATGGCTACACCTTC. It is translated as CASAGAYGYTF.

This chain joins TRBV3-1 and TRBJ1-6; the D is unclear. The CDR3 covers 15 residues. V dropped 0 bases and J dropped 8 bases, with 11 bases sitting between them. Looked up from germline, CDR1 is LGHDT and CDR2 is YNNKEL (reference sequence). The DNA of the CDR3 is TGTGCCAGCAGCCAAGATAGCCGGGCTGATTCACCCCTCCACTTT. Its translation is CASSQDSRADSPLHF.